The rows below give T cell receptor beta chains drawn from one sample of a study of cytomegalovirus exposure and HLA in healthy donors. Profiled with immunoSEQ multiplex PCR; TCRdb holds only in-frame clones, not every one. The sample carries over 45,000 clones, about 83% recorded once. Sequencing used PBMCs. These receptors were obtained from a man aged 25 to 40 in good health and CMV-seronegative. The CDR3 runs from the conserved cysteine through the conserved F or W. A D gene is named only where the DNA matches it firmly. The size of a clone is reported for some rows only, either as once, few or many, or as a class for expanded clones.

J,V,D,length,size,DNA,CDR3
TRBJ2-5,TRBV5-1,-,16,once,TGCGCCAGCAGCTACCTCGGTTCAGGGGAGTTAGAGACCCAGTACTTC,CASSYLGSGELETQYF
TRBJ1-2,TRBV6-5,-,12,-,TGTGCCAGCAGTCCGGGGATATATGGCTACACCTTC,CASSPGIYGYTF
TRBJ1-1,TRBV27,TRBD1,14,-,TGTGCCAGCAGTTCTCCACAGGGGACGGCGGCGGCTTTCTTT,CASSSPQGTAAAFF
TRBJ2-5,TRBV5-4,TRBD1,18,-,TGTGCCAGCAGCTTGAATAGGAAGGGACAGGGGATCCAAGAGACCCAGTACTTC,CASSLNRKGQGIQETQYF
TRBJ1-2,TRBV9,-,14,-,TGTGCCAGCAGCGTAGGGGGGGGTACGAATGGCTACACCTTC,CASSVGGGTNGYTF
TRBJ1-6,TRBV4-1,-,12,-,TGCGCCAGCAGCCAAGAACCGGTACCCCTCCACTTT,CASSQEPVPLHF
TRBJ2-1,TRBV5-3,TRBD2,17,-,TGTGCCAGAAGCGAGAAGCGGGGGGGCCTATCCTACAATGAGCAGTTCTTC,CARSEKRGGLSYNEQFF
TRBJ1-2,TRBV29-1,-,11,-,TGCAGCGTCATCAGGGGTAGTGGCTACACCTTC,CSVIRGSGYTF
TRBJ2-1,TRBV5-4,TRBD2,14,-,TGTGCCAGCAGCTTCGGAATAGCGGGGGCTGAGCAGTTCTTC,CASSFGIAGAEQFF
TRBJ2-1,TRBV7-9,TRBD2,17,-,TGTGCCAGCAGCTCCTGGGGGGCGGGGGGGACCTACAATGAGCAGTTCTTC,CASSSWGAGGTYNEQFF
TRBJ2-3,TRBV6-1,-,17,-,TGTGCCAGCAGTGAAGCCGGGACTCTTAGCCTCACAGATACGCAGTATTTT,CASSEAGTLSLTDTQYF
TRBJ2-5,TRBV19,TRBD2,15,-,TGTGCCAGTAGGGCCGGCGGGGGGGCCGGAGAGACCCAGTACTTC,CASRAGGGAGETQYF
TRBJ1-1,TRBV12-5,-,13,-,TGTGCTAGTGGGACGAGCGTTTCCACTGAAGCTTTCTTT,CASGTSVSTEAFF
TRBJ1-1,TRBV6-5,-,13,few,TGTGCCAGCAGTTACTTAGCGAACACTGAAGCTTTCTTT,CASSYLANTEAFF
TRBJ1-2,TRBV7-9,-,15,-,TGTGCCTCCAACGCAAGCCCCGCGGGAGGGGGTGGCTACACCTTC,CASNASPAGGGGYTF
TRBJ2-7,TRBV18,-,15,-,TGTGCCAGCTCACCAATCGCAGGGCCTGCCTACGAGCAGTACTTC,CASSPIAGPAYEQYF
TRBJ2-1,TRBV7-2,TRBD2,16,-,TGTGCCAGCAGCTTAGACTCTAGCGGGAGGAGGTTTGAGCAGTTCTTC,CASSLDSSGRRFEQFF
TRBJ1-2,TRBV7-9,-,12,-,TGTGCCAGCAGCCCCCCCCCGCGGGTCTACACCTTC,CASSPPPRVYTF
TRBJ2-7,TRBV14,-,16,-,TGTGCCAGCAGCCCCCTTGCTGGGGAGAAGGACTACGAGCAGTACTTC,CASSPLAGEKDYEQYF
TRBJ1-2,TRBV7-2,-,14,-,TGTGCCAGCAGCTTAGTGGGCAGTTGGTATGGCTACACCTTC,CASSLVGSWYGYTF
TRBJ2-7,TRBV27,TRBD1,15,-,TGTGCCAGCAGTCCCCGGACAGGAAGCTCCTACGAGCAGTACTTC,CASSPRTGSSYEQYF
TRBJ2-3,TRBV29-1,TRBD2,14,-,TGCAGCGGAAGGTTAGGCGGGAGAACAGATACGCAGTATTTT,CSGRLGGRTDTQYF
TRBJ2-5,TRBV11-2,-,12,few,TGTGCCAGCAGCTTGACTCGGGAGACCCAGTACTTC,CASSLTRETQYF
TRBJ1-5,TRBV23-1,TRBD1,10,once,TGCGCCAGCAGTCAAGAGACAGGGAATTTT,CASSQETGNF
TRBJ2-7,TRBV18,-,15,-,TGTGCCAGCTCACTCCGGGACGGGAGCTCCTACGAGCAGTACTTC,CASSLRDGSSYEQYF
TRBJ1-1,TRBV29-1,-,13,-,TGCGGCGTTGGTCAGGCAAGGGACTTGGGAGCTTTCTTT,CGVGQARDLGAFF
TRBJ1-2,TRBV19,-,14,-,TGTGCCAGTAGTATAAGGAGGGAGTACTATGGCTACACCTTC,CASSIRREYYGYTF
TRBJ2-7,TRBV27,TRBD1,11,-,TGTGCCAGCGGGACAGGGATCGAGCAGTACTTC,CASGTGIEQYF
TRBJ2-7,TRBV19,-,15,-,TGTGCCAGTAGTATAGATGGGGCGGCGTCCTACGAGCAGTACTTC,CASSIDGAASYEQYF
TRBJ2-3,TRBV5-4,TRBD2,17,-,TGTGCCAGCAGCCTACCCCCCAGCGGGGGTCGCACAGATACGCAGTATTTT,CASSLPPSGGRTDTQYF
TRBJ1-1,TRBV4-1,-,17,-,TGCGCCAGCAGCCAAGCCCAGGGGTCCCGGCTTTGGGCTGAAGCTTTCTTT,CASSQAQGSRLWAEAFF
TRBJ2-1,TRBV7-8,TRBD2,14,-,TGTGCCAGCAGCGTAGCGGGGGGGCCCGGTGAGCAGTTCTTC,CASSVAGGPGEQFF
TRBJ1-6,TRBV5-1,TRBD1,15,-,TGCGCCAGCAGCTTGGCGGCAGGGGGCGGTTCACCCCTCCACTTT,CASSLAAGGGSPLHF
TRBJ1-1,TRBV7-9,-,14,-,TGTGCCAGCAGCTTAGGTCAGTCGAACACTGAAGCTTTCTTT,CASSLGQSNTEAFF
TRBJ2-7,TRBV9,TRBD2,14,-,TGTGCCAGCAGCGTAGTGGGGGGAGGGGACGAGCAGTACTTC,CASSVVGGGDEQYF
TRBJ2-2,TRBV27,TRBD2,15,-,TGTGCCAGTTGGCCAGCGGGAGGGTCCACCGGGGAGCTGTTTTTT,CASWPAGGSTGELFF